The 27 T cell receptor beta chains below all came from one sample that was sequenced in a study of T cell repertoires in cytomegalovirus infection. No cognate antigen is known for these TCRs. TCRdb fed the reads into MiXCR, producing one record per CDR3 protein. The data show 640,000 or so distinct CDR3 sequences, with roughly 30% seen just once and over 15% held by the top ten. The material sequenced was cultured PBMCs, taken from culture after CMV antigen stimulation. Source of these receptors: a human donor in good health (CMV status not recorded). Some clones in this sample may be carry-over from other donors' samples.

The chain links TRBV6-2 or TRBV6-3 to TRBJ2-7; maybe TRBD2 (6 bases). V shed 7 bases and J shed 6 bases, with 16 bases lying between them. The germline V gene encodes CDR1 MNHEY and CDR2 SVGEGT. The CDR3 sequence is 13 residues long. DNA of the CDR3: TGTGCCAGCACCGCGACCCGGAGGGGCGAGCAGTACTTC. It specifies CASTATRRGEQYF.

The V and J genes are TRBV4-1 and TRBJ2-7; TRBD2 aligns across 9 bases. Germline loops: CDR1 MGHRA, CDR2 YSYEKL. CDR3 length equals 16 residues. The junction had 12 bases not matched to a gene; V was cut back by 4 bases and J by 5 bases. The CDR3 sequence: CASSLQAGGSSHEQYF. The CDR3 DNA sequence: TGCGCCAGCAGCCTGCAAGCGGGGGGTTCTTCCCACGAGCAGTACTTC.

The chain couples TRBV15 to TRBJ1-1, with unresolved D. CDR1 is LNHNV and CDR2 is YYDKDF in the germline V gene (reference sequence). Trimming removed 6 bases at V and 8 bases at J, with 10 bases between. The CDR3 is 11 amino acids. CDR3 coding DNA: TGTGCCACCAGGGCCGGGAGAGAAGCTTTCTTT. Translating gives CATRAGREAFF.

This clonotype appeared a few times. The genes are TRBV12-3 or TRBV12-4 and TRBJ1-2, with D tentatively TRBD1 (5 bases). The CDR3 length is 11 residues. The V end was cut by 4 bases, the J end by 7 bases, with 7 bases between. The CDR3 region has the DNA TGTGCCAGCAGTTCAGGGACTGGCTACACCTTC. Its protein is CASSSGTGYTF.

The CDR3 here is CASSRSDSYEQYF. The CDR3 bases are TGTGCCAGCAGCCGTAGCGACTCCTACGAGCAGTACTTC. J is TRBJ2-7 and V is TRBV6-2 or TRBV6-3, with a weak D call TRBD2 (5 bases). With 6 bases removed from V and 0 bases from J, the gap between germline ends came to 9 bases. This CDR3 is 13 amino acids long. Germline V lookup: CDR1 MNHEY, CDR2 SVGEGT.

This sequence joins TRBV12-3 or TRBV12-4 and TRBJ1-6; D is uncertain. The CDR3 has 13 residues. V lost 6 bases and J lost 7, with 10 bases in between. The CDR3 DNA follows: TGTGCCAGCAGCCATAATCCCAATTCACCCCTCCACTTT. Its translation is CASSHNPNSPLHF.

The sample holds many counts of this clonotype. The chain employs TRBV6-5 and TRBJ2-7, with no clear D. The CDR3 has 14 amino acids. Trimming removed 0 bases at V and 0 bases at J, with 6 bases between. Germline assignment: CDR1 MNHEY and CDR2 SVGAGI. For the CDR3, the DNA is TGTGCCAGCAGTTACTCCCGGAGCTCCTACGAGCAGTACTTC. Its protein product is CASSYSRSSYEQYF.

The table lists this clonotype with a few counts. The CDR3 nucleotides read TGTGCCAGCAGCGCGGACAGGGATGGAAACACCATATATTTT. Amino acids: CASSADRDGNTIYF. This chain connects TRBV7-9 to TRBJ1-3, with TRBD1 matching over 8 bases. CDR3 length: 14 residues. J lost 3 bases, V lost 5 bases, and 3 bases had no gene match. The germline gives CDR1 SEHNR, CDR2 FQNEAQ (reference sequence).

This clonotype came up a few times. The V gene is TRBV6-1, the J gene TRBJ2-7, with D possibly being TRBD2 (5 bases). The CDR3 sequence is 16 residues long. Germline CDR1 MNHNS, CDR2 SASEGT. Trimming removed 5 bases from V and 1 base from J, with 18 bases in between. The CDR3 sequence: CASSSISGGSSYEQYF. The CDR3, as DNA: TGTGCCAGCAGTTCCATAAGCGGCGGATCTTCCTACGAGCAGTACTTC.

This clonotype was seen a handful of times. As DNA, the CDR3 is TGTGCCAGCAGCCCTAGCACAGGACAGGGATATGGCTACACCTTC. This encodes CASSPSTGQGYGYTF. V usage is TRBV7-2 and J usage is TRBJ1-2, with 8 bases fitting TRBD1. This CDR3 comprises 15 residues. V trimming: 5 bases; J trimming: 5 bases; junction bases outside the gene matches: 10. CDR1 is SGHTA and CDR2 is FQGNSA in the germline V gene. The full variable domain, its missing parts supplied by reference TRBV7-2 and TRBJ1-2, is GAGVSQSPSNKVTEKGKDVELRCDPISGHTALYWYRQSLGQGLEFLIYFQGNSAPDKSGLPSDRFSAERTGGSVSTLTIQRTQQEDSAVYLCASSPSTGQGYGYTFGSGTRLTVV.

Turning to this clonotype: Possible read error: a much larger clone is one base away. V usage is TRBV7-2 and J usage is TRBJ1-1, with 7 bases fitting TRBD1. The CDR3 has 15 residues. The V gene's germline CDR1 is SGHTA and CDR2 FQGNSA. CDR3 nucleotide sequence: TGTGCCAGCAGCTTAACCGGGACAGCCTTCACTGAAGTTTTCTTT. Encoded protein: CASSLTGTAFTEVFF.

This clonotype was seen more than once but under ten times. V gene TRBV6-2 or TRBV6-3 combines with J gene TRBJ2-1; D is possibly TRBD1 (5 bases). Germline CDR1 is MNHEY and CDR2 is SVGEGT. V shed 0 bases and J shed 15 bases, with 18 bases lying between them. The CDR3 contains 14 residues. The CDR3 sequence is CASSYSSEVQGSFF. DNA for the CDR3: TGTGCCAGCAGTTACTCGAGTGAGGTCCAGGGTTCGTTCTTC.

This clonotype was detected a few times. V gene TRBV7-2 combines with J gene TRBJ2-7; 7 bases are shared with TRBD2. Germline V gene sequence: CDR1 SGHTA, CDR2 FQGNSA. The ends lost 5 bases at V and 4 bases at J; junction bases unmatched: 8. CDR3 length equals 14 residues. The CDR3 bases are TGTGCCAGCAGCGGAGGGCAGGGAGGGTACGAGCAGTACTTC. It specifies CASSGGQGGYEQYF.

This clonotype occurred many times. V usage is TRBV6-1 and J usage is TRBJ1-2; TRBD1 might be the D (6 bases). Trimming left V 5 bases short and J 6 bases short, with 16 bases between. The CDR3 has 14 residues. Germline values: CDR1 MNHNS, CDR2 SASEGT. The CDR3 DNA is TGTGCCAGCAGTTCACAGGGAGGAGGGAATGGCTACACCTTC. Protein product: CASSSQGGGNGYTF.

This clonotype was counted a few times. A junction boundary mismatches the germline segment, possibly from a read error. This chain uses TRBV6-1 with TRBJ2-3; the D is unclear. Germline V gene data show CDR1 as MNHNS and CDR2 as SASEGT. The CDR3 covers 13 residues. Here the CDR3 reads CASSEAHGDTQYF. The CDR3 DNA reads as TGTGCCAGCAGCGAAGCCCATGGAGATACGCAGTATTTT.

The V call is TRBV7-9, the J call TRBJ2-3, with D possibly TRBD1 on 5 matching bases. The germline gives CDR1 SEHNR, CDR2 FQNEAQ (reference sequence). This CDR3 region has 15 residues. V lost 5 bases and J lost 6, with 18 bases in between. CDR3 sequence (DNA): TGTGCCAGCAGCCCACAGGTTTCCAAGTGGGATACGCAGTATTTT. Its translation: CASSPQVSKWDTQYF.

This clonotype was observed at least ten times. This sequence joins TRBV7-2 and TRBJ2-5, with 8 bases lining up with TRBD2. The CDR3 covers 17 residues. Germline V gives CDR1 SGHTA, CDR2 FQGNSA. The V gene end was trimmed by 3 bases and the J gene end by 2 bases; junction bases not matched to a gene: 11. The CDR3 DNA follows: TGTGCCAGCAGCTTGCCCCTCGGACTAGCTAGTCAAGAGACCCAGTACTTC. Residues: CASSLPLGLASQETQYF.

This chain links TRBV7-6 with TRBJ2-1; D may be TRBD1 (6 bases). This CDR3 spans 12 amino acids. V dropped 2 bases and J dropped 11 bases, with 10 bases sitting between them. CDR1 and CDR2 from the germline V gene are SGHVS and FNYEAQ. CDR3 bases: TGTGCCAGCAGCTTACGAGGGGACAAGCAGTTCTTC. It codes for CASSLRGDKQFF.

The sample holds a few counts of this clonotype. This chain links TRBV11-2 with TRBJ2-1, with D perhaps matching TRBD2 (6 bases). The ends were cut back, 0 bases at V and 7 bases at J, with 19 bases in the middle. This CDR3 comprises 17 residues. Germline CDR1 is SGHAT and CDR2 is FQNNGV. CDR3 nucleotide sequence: TGTGCCAGCAGCTTAGACTGGCGGGAATCAGGCCAAAATGAGCAGTTCTTC. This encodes CASSLDWRESGQNEQFF. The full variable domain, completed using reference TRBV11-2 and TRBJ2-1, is EAGVAQSPRYKIIEKRQSVAFWCNPISGHATLYWYQQILGQGPKLLIQFQNNGVVDDSQLPKDRFSAERLKGVDSTLKIQPAKLEDSAVYLCASSLDWRESGQNEQFFGPGTRLTVL.

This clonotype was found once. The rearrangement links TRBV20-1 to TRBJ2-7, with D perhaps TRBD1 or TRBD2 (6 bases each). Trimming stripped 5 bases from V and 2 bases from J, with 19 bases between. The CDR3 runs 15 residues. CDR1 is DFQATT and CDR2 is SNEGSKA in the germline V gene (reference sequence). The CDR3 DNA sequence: TGCAGTGCTTCCCTATGGAGGGGGGCGCCCTACGAGCAGTACTTC. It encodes CSASLWRGAPYEQYF.

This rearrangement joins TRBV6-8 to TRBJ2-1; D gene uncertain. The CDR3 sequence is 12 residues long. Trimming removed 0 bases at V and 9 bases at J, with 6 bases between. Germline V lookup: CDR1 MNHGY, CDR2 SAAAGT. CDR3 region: CASSYSRTEQFF. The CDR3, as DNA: TGTGCCAGCAGTTACTCGAGGACTGAGCAGTTCTTC.

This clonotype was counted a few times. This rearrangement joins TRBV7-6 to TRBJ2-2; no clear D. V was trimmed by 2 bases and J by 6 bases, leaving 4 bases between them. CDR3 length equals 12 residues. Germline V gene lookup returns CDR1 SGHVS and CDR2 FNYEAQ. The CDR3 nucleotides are TGTGCCAGCAGCTTAATGCCCGGGGAGCTGTTTTTT. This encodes CASSLMPGELFF.

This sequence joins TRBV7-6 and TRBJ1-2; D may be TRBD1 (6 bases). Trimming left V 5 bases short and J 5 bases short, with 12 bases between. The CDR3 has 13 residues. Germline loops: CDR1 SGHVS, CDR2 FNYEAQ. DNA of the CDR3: TGTGCCAGCAGCGGGAGGGGGGCATATGGCTACACCTTC. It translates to CASSGRGAYGYTF.

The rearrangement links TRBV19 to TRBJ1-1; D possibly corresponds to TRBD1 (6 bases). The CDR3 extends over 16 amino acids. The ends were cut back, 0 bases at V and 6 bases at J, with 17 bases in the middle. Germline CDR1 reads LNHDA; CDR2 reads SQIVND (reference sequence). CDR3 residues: CASSIEGGGGVAEAFF. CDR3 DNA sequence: TGTGCCAGTAGTATAGAAGGGGGGGGAGGTGTCGCTGAAGCTTTCTTT.

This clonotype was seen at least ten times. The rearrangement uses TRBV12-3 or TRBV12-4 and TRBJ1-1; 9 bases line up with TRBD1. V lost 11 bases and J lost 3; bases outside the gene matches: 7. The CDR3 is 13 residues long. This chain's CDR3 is CAVIRDRDTEAFF. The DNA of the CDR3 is TGTGCCGTGATCCGGGACAGGGACACTGAAGCTTTCTTT.

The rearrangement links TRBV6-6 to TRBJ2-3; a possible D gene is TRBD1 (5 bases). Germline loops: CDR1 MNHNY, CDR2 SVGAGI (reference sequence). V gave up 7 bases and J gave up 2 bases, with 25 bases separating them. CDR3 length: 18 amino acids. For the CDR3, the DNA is TGTGCCAGCACCCCCCCGTTTGGGGCCCCGGACAACACAGATACGCAGTATTTT. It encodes CASTPPFGAPDNTDTQYF.

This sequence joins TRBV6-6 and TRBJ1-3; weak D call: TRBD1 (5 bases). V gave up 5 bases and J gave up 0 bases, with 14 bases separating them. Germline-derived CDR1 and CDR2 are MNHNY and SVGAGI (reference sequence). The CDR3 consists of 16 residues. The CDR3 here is CASSLGHLTSGNTIYF. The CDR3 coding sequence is TGTGCCAGCAGTCTAGGACACCTCACCTCTGGAAACACCATATATTTT.